Each of the 23 T cell receptor beta chains below was sequenced from the same sample in a study of blood T cell repertoires in COVID-19. Generated by immunoSEQ multiplex PCR, the TCRdb table keeps only in-frame clones and is missing some. The data contain about 250,000 clones, approximately 83% of them singletons. The sample comprised PBMCs or T cells enriched from blood (not recorded which). The receptors were gathered from a woman younger than 45 who had recovered from COVID-19.

The CDR3 loop reads CASSSRSTGELFF. CDR3 DNA: TGTGCCAGCAGTTCTAGGAGCACCGGGGAGCTGTTTTTT. This chain connects TRBV12-3 or TRBV12-4 to TRBJ2-2; D call uncertain. Trimming stripped 4 bases from V and 4 bases from J, with 7 bases between. The CDR3 covers 13 residues.

J is TRBJ2-1 and V is TRBV14, with 8 bases identical to TRBD2. CDR1 is SGHDN, CDR2 FVKESK, per germline. V lost 0 bases and J lost 5; bases outside the gene matches: 6. The CDR3 contains 16 residues. Written as DNA, the CDR3 is TGTGCCAGCAGCCAAGACGTGGGACTAGACAACAATGAGCAGTTCTTC. It encodes CASSQDVGLDNNEQFF.

The chain is built from TRBV10-3 and TRBJ1-5, with D possibly TRBD1 on 5 matching bases. With 0 bases removed from V and 5 bases from J, the gap between germline ends came to 17 bases. CDR1 and CDR2 from the germline V gene are ENHRY and SYGVKD. The CDR3 is 17 residues long. This CDR3 is CAISESGLGVMHQPQHF. CDR3 bases: TGTGCCATCAGTGAGTCAGGTCTAGGGGTTATGCATCAGCCCCAGCATTTT.

The chain couples TRBV2 to TRBJ2-3; 8 nucleotides match TRBD2. The CDR3 runs 13 residues. Unmatched junction bases numbered 4, after V lost 6 bases and J lost 5 bases. The germline gives CDR1 SNHLY, CDR2 FYNNEI. CDR3 sequence: CASRRLAGDTQYF. In DNA form, the CDR3 reads TGTGCCAGCAGAAGGCTAGCGGGAGATACGCAGTATTTT.

The J gene is TRBJ2-3, the V gene TRBV10-3; possibly TRBD2 for D (7 bases). Germline assignment: CDR1 ENHRY and CDR2 SYGVKD. V was trimmed by 0 bases and J by 0 bases, leaving 22 bases between them. The CDR3 length is 20 residues. The CDR3 protein is CAISESLGGSLAASTDTQYF. CDR3 coding DNA: TGTGCCATCAGTGAGTCTTTAGGGGGGAGCCTAGCGGCTAGCACAGATACGCAGTATTTT.

Written as DNA, the CDR3 is TGTGCCAGCAGCTTAGGTGGCAGGGCGGATCAGCCCCAGCATTTT. It translates to CASSLGGRADQPQHF. The J gene is TRBJ1-5, the V gene TRBV7-9; a weak D match, TRBD1 (5 bases). The length of the CDR3 is 15 residues. Germline CDR1 reads SEHNR; CDR2 reads FQNEAQ (reference sequence). V dropped 1 base and J dropped 5 bases, with 12 bases sitting between them.

The chain uses TRBV5-6 and TRBJ2-3; the D gene is possibly TRBD1 (6 bases). Trimming shortened V by 4 bases and J by 4 bases, and 10 bases separated the two germline ends. The V gene's germline CDR1 is SGHDT and CDR2 YYEEEE. CDR3 length: 13 amino acids. The CDR3 here is CASSGGAADTQYF. CDR3 bases: TGTGCCAGCAGCGGGGGCGCGGCAGATACGCAGTATTTT.

V is TRBV3-1 (or the pseudogene TRBV3-2) and J is TRBJ1-4, with TRBD1 identical over 8 bases. Germline V lookup: CDR1 LGHDT, CDR2 YNNKEL (reference sequence). The CDR3 totals 16 residues. The trim removed 4 bases at V and 3 bases at J, leaving 7 bases unmatched. In DNA, the CDR3 is TGTGCCAGCAGCCCCCGACAGGGGAGGTCTAATGAAAAACTGTTTTTT. Amino acids: CASSPRQGRSNEKLFF.

This clone was recorded once. J is TRBJ1-4 and V is TRBV28, with D maybe TRBD1 (5 bases). The CDR3 loop spans 15 amino acids. The germline V gene has CDR1 MDHEN and CDR2 SYDVKM. V shed 4 bases and J shed 12 bases, with 21 bases lying between them. CDR3 bases: TGTGCCAGCAGTTCCTCAAACGTCCGGACATTGCAACTGTTTTTT. Its translation is CASSSSNVRTLQLFF.

This clone was seen just once. This rearrangement joins TRBV27 to TRBJ1-5; D is ambiguous. The CDR3 loop spans 14 amino acids. Per the germline V gene, CDR1 is MNHEY and CDR2 is SMNVEV (reference sequence). V was trimmed by 3 bases and J by 2 bases, leaving 8 bases between them. The CDR3 nucleotides read TGTGCCAGCAGTTTGGCCCAAGGCAATCAGCCCCAGCATTTT. This codes for CASSLAQGNQPQHF.

This clone has only one observation. The chain joins TRBV2 to TRBJ1-4; 8 bases match TRBD1. Germline V gene sequence: CDR1 SNHLY, CDR2 FYNNEI. The J segment lost 5 bases and the V segment lost 7 bases, leaving 6 bases of the junction unmatched. The CDR3 totals 14 residues. DNA of the CDR3: TGTGCCAGCACCCCCGACAGGGGAAATGAAAAACTGTTTTTT. Translation: CASTPDRGNEKLFF.

This clone appeared a few times. This sequence joins TRBV27 and TRBJ2-1; D is perhaps TRBD2 (6 bases). The V gene lost 5 bases and the J gene lost 0 bases, with 20 bases spanning the gap. Germline V gene lookup returns CDR1 MNHEY and CDR2 SMNVEV (reference sequence). This CDR3 is built from 18 residues. The CDR3 region has the DNA TGTGCCAGCAGTCCCGGTTGGGGGGTAAAAAGCTCCTACAATGAGCAGTTCTTC. Amino acid sequence: CASSPGWGVKSSYNEQFF.

The chain joins TRBV29-1 to TRBJ2-3; D gene ambiguous. Germline V gene lookup returns CDR1 SQVTM and CDR2 ANQGSEA. The CDR3 consists of 11 residues. V was shortened by 7 bases and J by 6 bases, with 11 bases between the two germline ends. CDR3 nucleotide sequence: TGCAGCGCAATTTCTTTGGATACGCAGTATTTT. It codes for CSAISLDTQYF.

The chain links TRBV13 to TRBJ1-1, with D possibly TRBD1 on 6 matching bases. The CDR3 totals 15 residues. The V gene lost 5 bases and the J gene lost 6 bases, with 19 bases spanning the gap. CDR1 and CDR2 from the germline V gene are PRHDT and FYEKMQ (reference sequence). CDR3 sequence reads: CASSPPGQGWPEAFF. CDR3 sequence (DNA): TGTGCCAGCAGCCCCCCGGGTCAGGGGTGGCCTGAAGCTTTCTTT.

The chain employs TRBV10-2 and TRBJ1-1, with a weak D call TRBD1 (6 bases). The CDR3 length is 18 residues. Germline CDR1 WSHSY, CDR2 SAAADI. V gave up 2 bases and J gave up 1 base, with 20 bases separating them. The CDR3: CASSEPGGARHGNTEAFF. The CDR3 coding sequence is TGCGCCAGCAGTGAGCCCGGGGGGGCCCGGCATGGGAACACTGAAGCTTTCTTT.

V usage is TRBV19 and J usage is TRBJ2-5; unclear D gene. Trimming left V 5 bases short and J 2 bases short, with 9 bases between. Looked up from germline, CDR1 is LNHDA and CDR2 is SQIVND (reference sequence). CDR3 length: 13 residues. For the CDR3, the DNA is TGTGCCAGTAGTCTGAGTGATCAAGAGACCCAGTACTTC. Translation: CASSLSDQETQYF.

V and J are TRBV6-6 and TRBJ2-7, with D perhaps TRBD2 (5 bases). The germline CDR1 and CDR2 sequences are MNHNY and SVGAGI (reference sequence). V was clipped by 6 bases and J by 2 bases, with 17 bases between them. The CDR3 covers 15 residues. The CDR3 spells CASSQPFGVAYEQYF. DNA of the CDR3: TGTGCCAGCAGCCAACCCTTCGGGGTTGCCTACGAGCAGTACTTC.

This clone was detected once. The rearrangement links TRBV10-3 to TRBJ2-7, with TRBD2 identical over 7 bases. In germline, CDR1 is ENHRY, CDR2 SYGVKD. This CDR3 spans 14 amino acids. Unmatched junction bases numbered 8, after V lost 3 bases and J lost 6 bases. The DNA for the CDR3 is TGTGCCATCAGTGACAGCGGGACGGCCGGCGAGCAGTACTTC. Protein: CAISDSGTAGEQYF.

The chain uses TRBV21-1 and TRBJ2-7; whether TRBD1, the table's D call, matches the DNA was not checked. TRBV21-1 is described as a pseudogene. This CDR3 comprises 15 residues. The CDR3 protein is CASSTRDRAFYEQYF. CDR3 sequence (DNA): TGTGCCAGCAGCACCCGGGACAGGGCCTTTTACGAGCAGTACTTC.

This chain uses TRBV25-1 with TRBJ1-6, with D perhaps TRBD1 (5 bases). The V gene lost 6 bases and the J gene lost 8 bases, with 11 bases spanning the gap. Germline CDR1 is MGHDK and CDR2 is SYGVNS. The CDR3 sequence is 13 residues long. The CDR3 nucleotides read TGTGCCAGCAGACGGGGGTGGGATTCACCCCTCCACTTT. This sequence encodes CASRRGWDSPLHF.

The J gene is TRBJ2-1, the V gene TRBV5-5, with D perhaps matching TRBD2 (5 bases). Trimming cost V 0 bases and J 4 bases, with 11 bases left between them. The germline CDR1 and CDR2 sequences are SGHKS and YYEKEE (reference sequence). The CDR3 has 15 amino acids. CDR3 DNA sequence: TGTGCCAGCAGCTTGGTAGGTAGCGAGTACAATGAGCAGTTCTTC. It is translated as CASSLVGSEYNEQFF. The complete variable domain, with remaining parts taken from reference TRBV5-5 and TRBJ2-1, reads DAGVTQSPTHLIKTRGQQVTLRCSPISGHKSVSWYQQVLGQGPQFIFQYYEKEERGRGNFPDRFSARQFPNYSSELNVNALLLGDSALYLCASSLVGSEYNEQFFGPGTRLTVL.

The rearrangement links TRBV15 to TRBJ1-2, with 11 bases matching TRBD1. This CDR3 comprises 16 residues. Trimming took 6 bases from V and 6 from J; bases not matched to a gene: 12. The germline gives CDR1 LNHNV, CDR2 YYDKDF (reference sequence). The CDR3 protein is CATSYDLGQGADGYTF. The CDR3, as DNA: TGTGCCACCAGTTACGACCTCGGACAGGGGGCCGATGGCTACACCTTC.

This clone was observed a single time. CDR3 amino acids: CASSPHPGGPSYGYTF. The CDR3 nucleotides read TGTGCCAGCAGTCCACATCCAGGGGGCCCTTCATATGGCTACACCTTC. V gene TRBV28 combines with J gene TRBJ1-2; TRBD1 matches at 8 bases. CDR3 length equals 16 residues. Germline V gene sequence: CDR1 MDHEN, CDR2 SYDVKM. After removal of 5 bases from V and 5 bases from J, the junction contained 13 bases not matched to a gene.